The next 22 T cell receptor beta chains were all read from a single sample in a study of shared clonotypes between healthy human individuals. The method was immunoSEQ multiplex PCR; TCRdb's version includes in-frame clones alone and lacks a portion of them. The sample carries approximately 440,000 clones, roughly four fifths recorded once. What was sequenced was PBMCs. These receptors originate from a woman aged 40 to 50 in good health. Some clones in this sample may be carry-over from other donors' samples.

The chain is built from TRBV29-1 and TRBJ2-2, with 9 bases lining up with TRBD2. This CDR3 is built from 16 residues. J gave up 1 base and V 0 bases, and 3 bases lay outside the gene matches. Germline values: CDR1 SQVTM, CDR2 ANQGSEA. The CDR3 DNA reads as TGCAGCGTTGAAGATCTGACTAGCGGGAACACCGGGGAGCTGTTTTTT. It encodes CSVEDLTSGNTGELFF.

V usage is TRBV7-3 and J usage is TRBJ2-2, with D uncertain. Germline V gives CDR1 SGHTA, CDR2 FQGTGA. V was shortened by 2 bases and J by 2 bases, with 9 bases between the two germline ends. This CDR3 spans 15 amino acids. The CDR3 protein is CASSLAGPNTGELFF. DNA of the CDR3: TGTGCCAGCAGCTTAGCAGGACCCAACACCGGGGAGCTGTTTTTT.

The chain recombines TRBV28 with TRBJ1-2; 10 nucleotides line up with TRBD1. J lost 5 bases, V lost 6 bases, and 6 bases had no gene match. The CDR3 consists of 14 residues. CDR1 and CDR2 (germline): MDHEN, SYDVKM. This CDR3 reads CASRQGTGEYGYTF. CDR3 nucleotide sequence: TGTGCCAGCAGGCAAGGGACAGGGGAATATGGCTACACCTTC.

This clone appeared a single time. A much larger clone differs from this one at a single base, so this may be a read error. J is TRBJ2-7 and V is TRBV7-2; 8 nucleotides match TRBD1. Trimming at V came to 3 bases and at J to 5 bases, leaving 6 bases not matched to a gene. The CDR3 runs to 14 residues. Germline assignment: CDR1 SGHTA and CDR2 FQGNSA. Written as DNA, the CDR3 is TGTGCCAGCAGCTTTCGGACAGGGCAGGACGAGCAGTACTTC. It yields the protein CASSFRTGQDEQYF.

The chain combines TRBV7-8 with TRBJ2-7; TRBD1 or TRBD2 may be the D gene (6 bases each). The V end was cut by 1 base, the J end by 5 bases, with 21 bases between. The CDR3 sequence is 17 residues long. In germline, CDR1 is SGHVS, CDR2 FQNEAQ. The CDR3 nucleotides are TGTGCCAGCAGCTTAGGGATCCAGCCGGGGGCCTGGAACGAGCAGTACTTC. This translates into CASSLGIQPGAWNEQYF.

As to this clone: A far larger clone is one base from this, pointing to a likely read error. The same CDR3 arises from other DNA sequences in this sample as well. V and J are TRBV7-3 and TRBJ2-2; 13 nucleotides align to TRBD2. The CDR3 length is 17 residues. Germline loops: CDR1 SGHTA, CDR2 FQGTGA. The CDR3 sequence: CASSLPGLAGNTGELFF. The CDR3 DNA is TGTGCCAGCAGCTTACCGGGACTAGCGGGAAACACCGGAGAGCTGTTTTTT.

This clone was picked up a small number of times. A read error is the likely source, as a far larger clone sits one nucleotide away. The chain's CDR3 is CASSQEYQGDYTF. The CDR3 DNA reads as TGTGCCAGCAGCCAAGAATATCAAGGCGACTACACCTTC. The chain recombines TRBV4-2 with TRBJ1-2; D not certain. Germline loops: CDR1 LGHNA, CDR2 YNFKEQ. V was shortened by 0 bases and J by 10 bases, with 12 bases between the two germline ends. The CDR3 is 13 residues long.

The V gene is TRBV7-9, the J gene TRBJ2-7; D call uncertain. CDR1 SEHNR and CDR2 FQNEAQ come from the germline V gene (reference sequence). The CDR3 has 14 residues. V was cut by 2 bases and J by 6 bases, with 14 bases left in between. The CDR3 bases are TGTGCCAGCAGCTTAACGACTTCTTCCGGCGAGCAGTACTTC. It specifies CASSLTTSSGEQYF.

Comment on this clone: This may be a read error, as it is one base from a much larger clone. V gene TRBV5-4 combines with J gene TRBJ2-6; 9 bases map to TRBD2. Unmatched junction bases numbered 5, after V lost 4 bases and J lost 3 bases. The CDR3 length is 16 residues. Germline V gene lookup returns CDR1 SGHNT and CDR2 YYREEE (reference sequence). CDR3 residues: CASSPGLAGGANVLTF. The CDR3 region has the DNA TGTGCCAGCAGCCCGGGACTAGCAGGTGGGGCCAACGTCCTGACTTTC.

This clone showed up many times. The CDR3 sequence is CASSPAGGGELFF. The CDR3 region has the DNA TGTGCCAGCAGTCCCGCAGGGGGCGGGGAGCTGTTTTTT. The chain is built from TRBV27 and TRBJ2-2, with 7 bases matching TRBD1. This CDR3 has 13 residues. Germline assignment: CDR1 MNHEY and CDR2 SMNVEV (reference sequence). The V gene end was trimmed by 5 bases and the J gene end by 7 bases; junction bases not matched to a gene: 4.

This chain uses TRBV7-9 with TRBJ2-1; a weak D match, TRBD1 (6 bases). This CDR3 has 13 amino acids. The V end lost 5 bases, the J end lost 9 bases, and 14 bases lay between the germline ends. The germline V gene encodes CDR1 SEHNR and CDR2 FQNEAQ (reference sequence). CDR3 sequence reads: CASSIRDRREQFF. The DNA for the CDR3 is TGTGCCAGCAGCATTCGTGACAGGCGTGAGCAGTTCTTC.

The V gene is TRBV4-3, the J gene TRBJ1-2; D is possibly TRBD1 (5 bases). CDR3 length: 16 amino acids. Per the germline V gene, CDR1 is LGHNA and CDR2 is YSLEER. The V end was cut by 1 base, the J end by 5 bases, with 17 bases between. The CDR3 spells CASSQGRQGAWYGYTF. CDR3 nucleotides: TGCGCCAGCAGCCAAGGGAGACAAGGGGCTTGGTATGGCTACACCTTC.

The chain joins TRBV4-2 to TRBJ2-1; the D is unclear. The length of the CDR3 is 16 residues. The V and J ends lost 1 base and 6 bases respectively, with 16 bases between them. The V gene's germline CDR1 is LGHNA and CDR2 YNFKEQ. CDR3 protein: CASSQVVRVRSNEQFF. CDR3 bases: TGTGCCAGCAGCCAAGTCGTCCGTGTACGTAGCAATGAGCAGTTCTTC.

Turning to this clone: A far larger clone lies a single base away; this is likely a read error. The chain uses TRBV30 and TRBJ2-1, with D unclear. Germline V gene lookup returns CDR1 GTSNPN and CDR2 SVGIG (reference sequence). The CDR3 consists of 11 residues. Between the trimmed V and J ends, which lost 1 base and 6 bases, there was a span of 4 bases. The DNA of the CDR3 is TGTGCCTGGAGTGCCCCCAATGAGCAGTTCTTC. Translated: CAWSAPNEQFF.

This clone was seen a few times. The chain employs TRBV29-1 and TRBJ1-1; D unresolved. V gave up 3 bases and J gave up 1 base, with 9 bases separating them. This CDR3 comprises 13 residues. Germline V gene sequence: CDR1 SQVTM, CDR2 ANQGSEA. The CDR3 DNA reads as TGCAGCGTTGATCCTACGGAGAACACTGAAGCTTTCTTT. Protein: CSVDPTENTEAFF.

This clone came up once. The chain couples TRBV7-9 to TRBJ1-2; D unclear. Trimming took 5 bases from V and 5 from J, leaving 12 bases between them. This CDR3 contains 13 residues. CDR1 is SEHNR, CDR2 FQNEAQ, per germline (reference sequence). CDR3 in DNA: TGTGCCAGCAGCCCGGACTATACATATGGCTACACCTTC. Translated: CASSPDYTYGYTF.

This chain uses TRBV4-3 with TRBJ2-6, with D unclear. The germline gives CDR1 LGHNA, CDR2 YSLEER. The V end lost 0 bases, the J end lost 4 bases, and 4 bases lay between the germline ends. This CDR3 is 14 amino acids long. The CDR3, as DNA: TGCGCCAGCAGCCAAGAGGCCGGGGCCAACGTCCTGACTTTC. This codes for CASSQEAGANVLTF.

The genes are TRBV30 and TRBJ1-3, with TRBD1 as a possible D gene (6 bases). V was pared by 3 bases and J by 2 bases, with 8 bases between. Germline V gene sequence: CDR1 GTSNPN, CDR2 SVGIG (reference sequence). There are 13 residues in the CDR3. CDR3 bases: TGTGCCTGGAGCAAGGGGGCTGGAAACACCATATATTTT. It translates to CAWSKGAGNTIYF.

The rearrangement joins TRBV7-9 to TRBJ2-6; no definite D call. V dropped 5 bases and J dropped 0 bases, with 8 bases sitting between them. CDR3 size: 15 residues. Germline CDR1 SEHNR, CDR2 FQNEAQ (reference sequence). The CDR3 DNA follows: TGTGCCAGCAGCCCCACCAGCTCTGGGGCCAACGTCCTGACTTTC. Its protein is CASSPTSSGANVLTF.

As for this clone: This may be a read error: a much more frequent sequence differs by one nucleotide. This same CDR3 is encoded by further DNA sequences in the sample. The rearrangement joins TRBV5-6 to TRBJ1-6; D is perhaps TRBD1 (5 bases). The length of the CDR3 is 17 residues. The germline CDR1 and CDR2 sequences are SGHDT and YYEEEE. The CDR3 nucleotides read TGTGCCAGCAGCTCCACGTCAGGGAGCTCCTATAACTCACCCCTCCACTTT. It translates to CASSSTSGSSYNSPLHF.

The CDR3 DNA reads as TGTGCCAGCAGCTACGATTCGTCCGGAGGCTACGAGCAGTACTTC. Amino acid sequence: CASSYDSSGGYEQYF. The V call is TRBV7-2, the J call TRBJ2-7; possible D gene TRBD2, 5 bases. The CDR3 contains 15 residues. Trimming shortened V by 4 bases and J by 3 bases, and 16 bases separated the two germline ends. Germline CDR1 is SGHTA and CDR2 is FQGNSA.

This chain connects TRBV30 to TRBJ1-5; D is undetermined. Germline CDR1 is GTSNPN and CDR2 is SVGIG (reference sequence). V was clipped by 2 bases and J by 5 bases, with 10 bases between them. The CDR3 has 13 residues. In DNA, the CDR3 is TGTGCCTGGAGTATGAACACCGATCAGCCCCAGCATTTT. Protein: CAWSMNTDQPQHF.